The present entry profiles one T cell receptor beta chain with its context. Following autologous stem cell transplantation, relapse occurred in every patient, and exposure to brentuximab vedotin varied. The data derive from a study of PD-1 blockade in classical Hodgkin lymphoma. Measured with immunoSEQ multiplex PCR; TCRdb has only the in-frame clones, and not every one. The table shows about 84,000 clones, with approximately 88% occurring only once. In germline, CDR1 is GTSNPN, CDR2 SVGIG (reference sequence). V was clipped by 3 bases and J by 2 bases, with 11 bases between them. CDR3 size: 14 residues.

This receptor was identified in a human donor with classical Hodgkin lymphoma. The chain employs TRBV30 and TRBJ1-5; D remains ambiguous. The material was peripheral blood mononuclear cells (PBMCs), obtained at baseline. For the CDR3, the DNA is TGTGCCTGGAGGGAACGAGGCGGCAATCAGCCCCAGCATTTT. Translation: CAWRERGGNQPQHF.